This T cell receptor (beta chain) is drawn from a study of OX40 agonist ivuxolimab in advanced cancers. The germline V and J ends were trimmed by 8 bases and 0 bases, with 32 bases remaining between them. This CDR3 is 21 amino acids long. The germline V gene encodes CDR1 SGHVS and CDR2 FNYEAQ. Produced via immunoSEQ multiplex PCR; TCRdb's table is partial and in-frame only. This table has about 45,000 clones, 84% appearing once. The chain joins TRBV7-6 to TRBJ2-1, with D possibly TRBD1 on 5 matching bases. The sequencing here drew on CD4+ or CD8+ T cells sorted from blood, taken in a trial of the OX40 agonist ivuxolimab. This TCR was recovered from an adult with an advanced solid tumor such as melanoma, head and neck, liver or kidney cancer. The CDR3 is CASAFPGQPPDKILSYNEQFF. CDR3 nucleotide sequence: TGTGCCAGCGCGTTCCCCGGACAACCCCCGGACAAAATACTCTCCTACAATGAGCAGTTCTTC.